This TCR beta chain originates from a study of blood T cell repertoires in COVID-19. The V end lost 6 bases, the J end lost 0 bases, and 11 bases lay between the germline ends. The CDR3 is 14 residues long. Germline V lookup: CDR1 MNHEY, CDR2 SMNVEV (reference sequence). Authors' methods: Reference gene primer amplification in the assay estimated nucleated cell counts. Data came from immunoSEQ multiplex PCR; TCRdb stores just in-frame clones and leaves some out. The V and J calls and clone size come from that table; D and trimming were worked out from the DNA. The sample yields 150,000 or so clones, around 82% seen once.

The sequenced sample consisted of peripheral blood. The source of this sequence is a woman aged 60-70 years with acute or convalescent COVID-19. The J gene is TRBJ1-1, the V gene TRBV27; D gene uncertain. CDR3 bases: TGTGCCAGCAGCACTAGACACCTGAACACTGAAGCTTTCTTT. Its translation is CASSTRHLNTEAFF.